The rows below give T cell receptor beta chains drawn from one sample of a study of human T cells and chemical hapten exposure. MiXCR, run by TCRdb on the RACE reads, gives a single entry per CDR3 protein. Among more than 90,000 distinct CDR3 sequences listed, about an eighth were seen once. Material: whole blood, obtained in connection with sensitization to the hapten diphenylcyclopropenone (DPC). The receptors stem from a woman aged 40 to 50 with alopecia areata. Some clones in this sample may be carry-over from other donors' samples. The CDR3 runs from the conserved cysteine through the conserved F or W. The order of the fields is V gene, J gene, CDR3 length, CDR3 protein.

>TRBV2|TRBJ1-5|14
CASSEGRFNQPQHF
>TRBV12-3/TRBV12-4|TRBJ1-6|15
CASLRGTGYNSPLHF
>TRBV12-3/TRBV12-4|TRBJ2-7|15
CASSLVGQGPYEQYF
>TRBV6-4|TRBJ2-4|15
CASSDSPGTGNIQYF
>TRBV6-4|TRBJ2-1|15
CASSDASGRGNEQFF
>TRBV28|TRBJ1-1|14
CASSLGGAGTEAFF
>TRBV7-9|TRBJ2-2|16
CASSPLALGNTGELFF
>TRBV27|TRBJ1-1|14
CASTTRAGSTEAFF
>TRBV6-2/TRBV6-3|TRBJ2-5|16
CASSYRAGGSGETQYF
>TRBV6-5|TRBJ1-5|14
CASSPGAQNQPQHF
>TRBV12-3/TRBV12-4|TRBJ1-1|14
CASSFGGGSTEAFF
>TRBV9|TRBJ2-6|18
CASSVSRGRNSGANVLTF
>TRBV9|TRBJ2-1|14
CASSVATVGNEQFF
>TRBV20-1|TRBJ1-4|12
CSAKGVDEKLFF
>TRBV30|TRBJ2-5|16
CAWTPGLAGNQETQYF
>TRBV28|TRBJ2-1|13
CASSLQQGNEQFF
>TRBV5-1|TRBJ1-6|14
CASSLERANSPLHF
>TRBV5-6|TRBJ2-3|17
CASSLSVQRFSTDTQYF
>TRBV5-1|TRBJ1-6|14
CASSLETRNSPLHF
>TRBV7-9|TRBJ2-1|14
CASSAPPPTRDALF
>TRBV9|TRBJ2-6|13
CASSAPFVNVLTF
>TRBV29-1|TRBJ2-1|13
CSVEPAGGNEQFF
>TRBV20-1|TRBJ1-1|11
CSATRGFEAFF
>TRBV27|TRBJ2-1|14
CASSLIGQGVRQFF
>TRBV6-2/TRBV6-3|TRBJ2-7|16
CASSSRVSGRVYEQYF
>TRBV7-9|TRBJ1-3|17
CASSLWTGGISGNTIYF
>TRBV6-5|TRBJ1-4|16
CASSYFRVAPGEKLFF
>TRBV15|TRBJ2-1|13
CATSSRLNNEQFF